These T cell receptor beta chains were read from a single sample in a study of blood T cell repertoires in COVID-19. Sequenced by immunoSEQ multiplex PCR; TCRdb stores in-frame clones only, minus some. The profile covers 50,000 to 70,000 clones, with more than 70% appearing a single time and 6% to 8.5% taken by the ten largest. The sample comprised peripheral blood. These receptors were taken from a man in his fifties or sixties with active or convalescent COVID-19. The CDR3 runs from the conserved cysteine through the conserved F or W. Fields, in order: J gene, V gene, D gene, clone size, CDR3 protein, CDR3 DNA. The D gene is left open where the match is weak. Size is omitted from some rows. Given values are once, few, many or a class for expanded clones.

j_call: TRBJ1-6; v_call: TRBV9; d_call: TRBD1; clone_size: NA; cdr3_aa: CASSPRDRRDNSPLHF; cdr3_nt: TGTGCCAGCAGCCCTCGGGACAGGAGGGATAATTCACCCCTCCACTTT
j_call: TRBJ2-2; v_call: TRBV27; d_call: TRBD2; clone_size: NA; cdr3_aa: CASSSSGRNTGELFF; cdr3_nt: TGTGCCAGCAGTTCGAGCGGGAGGAACACCGGGGAGCTGTTTTTT
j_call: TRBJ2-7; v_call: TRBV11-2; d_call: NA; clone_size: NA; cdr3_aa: CASSLDPTTPYEQYF; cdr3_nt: TGTGCCAGCAGCTTAGATCCCACGACACCCTACGAGCAGTACTTC
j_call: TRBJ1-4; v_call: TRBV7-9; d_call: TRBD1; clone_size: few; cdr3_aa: CASSLSQGGEKLFF; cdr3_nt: TGTGCCAGCAGCTTAAGTCAGGGGGGAGAAAAACTGTTTTTT
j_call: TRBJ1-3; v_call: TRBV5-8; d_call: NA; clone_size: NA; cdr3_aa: CASMPRLTSGNTIYF; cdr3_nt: TGTGCCAGCATGCCCCGCCTAACCTCTGGAAACACCATATATTTT
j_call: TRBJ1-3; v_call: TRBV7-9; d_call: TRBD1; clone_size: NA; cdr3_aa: CASSTDRGTNTIYF; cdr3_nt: TGTGCCAGCAGCACGGACAGGGGTACAAACACCATATATTTT
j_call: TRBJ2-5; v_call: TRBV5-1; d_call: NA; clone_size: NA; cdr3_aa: CASSFTGQETQYF; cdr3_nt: TGCGCCAGCAGCTTCACAGGTCAAGAGACCCAGTACTTC
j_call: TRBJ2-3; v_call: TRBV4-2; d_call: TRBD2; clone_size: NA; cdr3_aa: CASSPSGTGDTQYF; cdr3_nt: TGTGCCAGCAGCCCAAGCGGGACGGGGGATACGCAGTATTTT
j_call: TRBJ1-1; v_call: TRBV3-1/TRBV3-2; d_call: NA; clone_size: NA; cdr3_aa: CASIKRGALNTEAFF; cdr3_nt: TGTGCCAGCATAAAACGGGGGGCGCTGAACACTGAAGCTTTCTTT
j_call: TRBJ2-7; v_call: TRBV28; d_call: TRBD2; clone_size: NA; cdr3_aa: CASREASGGRTYEQYF; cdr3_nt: TGTGCCAGCAGGGAAGCTAGCGGGGGGAGAACCTACGAGCAGTACTTC
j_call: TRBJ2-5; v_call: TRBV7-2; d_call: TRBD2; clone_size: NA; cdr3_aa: CASSKGPGLATETQYF; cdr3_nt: TGTGCCAGCAGTAAGGGGCCGGGACTAGCTACGGAGACCCAGTACTTC
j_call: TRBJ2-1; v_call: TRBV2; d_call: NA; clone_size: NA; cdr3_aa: CASSDREEQFF; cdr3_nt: TGTGCCAGCAGTGATCGGGAAGAGCAGTTCTTC
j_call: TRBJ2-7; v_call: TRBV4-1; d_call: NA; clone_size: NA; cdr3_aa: CASSQDIGGPYEQYF; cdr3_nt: TGCGCCAGCAGCCAAGATATCGGGGGGCCCTACGAGCAGTACTTC
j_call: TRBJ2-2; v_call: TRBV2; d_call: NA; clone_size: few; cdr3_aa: CASSEQGLNTGELFF; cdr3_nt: TGTGCCAGCAGTGAACAGGGCCTGAACACCGGGGAGCTGTTTTTT
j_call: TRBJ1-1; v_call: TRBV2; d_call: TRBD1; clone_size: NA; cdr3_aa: CASTRTGTENTEAFF; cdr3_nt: TGTGCCAGCACCAGGACAGGTACTGAGAACACTGAAGCTTTCTTT
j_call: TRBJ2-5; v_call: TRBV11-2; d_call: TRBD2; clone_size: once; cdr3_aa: CASSRGLAGQETQYF; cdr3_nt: TGTGCCAGCAGCCGAGGACTAGCCGGCCAAGAGACCCAGTACTTC
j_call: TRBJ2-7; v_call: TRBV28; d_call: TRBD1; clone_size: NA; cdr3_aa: CASLSGTATYEQYF; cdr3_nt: TGTGCCAGCCTCTCCGGGACAGCGACCTACGAGCAGTACTTC
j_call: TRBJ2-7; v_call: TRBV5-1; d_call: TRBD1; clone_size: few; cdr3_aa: CASSGNRGMDEQYF; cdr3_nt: TGCGCCAGCAGCGGGAACAGGGGAATGGACGAGCAGTACTTC
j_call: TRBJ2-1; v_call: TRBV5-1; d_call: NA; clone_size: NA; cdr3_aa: CASSLAGVNEQFF; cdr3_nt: TGCGCCAGCAGCTTGGCCGGGGTCAATGAGCAGTTCTTC
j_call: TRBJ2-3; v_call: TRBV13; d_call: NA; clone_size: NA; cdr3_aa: CASSPGSQGFTDTQYF; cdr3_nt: TGTGCCAGCAGCCCCGGGAGTCAGGGCTTCACAGATACGCAGTATTTT
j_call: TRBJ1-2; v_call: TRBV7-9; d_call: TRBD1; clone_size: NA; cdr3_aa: CASSFPGQGGYTF; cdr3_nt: TGTGCCAGCAGCTTCCCGGGACAGGGCGGCTACACCTTC
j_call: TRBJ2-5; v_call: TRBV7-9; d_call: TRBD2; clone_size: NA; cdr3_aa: CASSIRDYYQETQYF; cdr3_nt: TGTGCCAGCAGCATCAGGGACTACTACCAAGAGACCCAGTACTTC
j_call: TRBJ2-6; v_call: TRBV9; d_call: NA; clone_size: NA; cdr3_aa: CASSVGAGSGANVLTF; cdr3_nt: TGTGCCAGCAGCGTAGGTGCCGGGTCTGGGGCCAACGTCCTGACTTTC
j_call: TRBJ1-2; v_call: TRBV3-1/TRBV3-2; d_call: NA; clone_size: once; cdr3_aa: CASSLLGAATNYGYTF; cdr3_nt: TGTGCCAGCAGCCTCCTGGGGGCAGCGACTAACTATGGCTACACCTTC
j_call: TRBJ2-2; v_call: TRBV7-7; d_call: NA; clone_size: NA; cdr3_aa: CASSPGLNTGELFF; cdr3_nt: TGTGCCAGCAGCCCGGGACTGAACACCGGGGAGCTGTTTTTT
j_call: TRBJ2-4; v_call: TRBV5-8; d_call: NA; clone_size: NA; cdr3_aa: CASILAGTLLAKNIQYF; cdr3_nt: TGTGCCAGCATCTTGGCGGGGACTCTTTTAGCCAAAAACATTCAGTACTTC
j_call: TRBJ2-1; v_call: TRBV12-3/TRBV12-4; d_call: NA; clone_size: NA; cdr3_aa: CASSFVSYEQFF; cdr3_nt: TGTGCCAGCAGTTTTGTTTCCTATGAGCAGTTCTTC
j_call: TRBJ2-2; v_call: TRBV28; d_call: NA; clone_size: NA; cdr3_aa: CASSTNTGELFF; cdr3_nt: TGTGCCAGCAGCACGAACACCGGGGAGCTGTTTTTT
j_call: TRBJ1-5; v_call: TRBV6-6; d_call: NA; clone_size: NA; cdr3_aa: CASSYSSQISNQPQHF; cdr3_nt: TGTGCCAGCAGTTACTCGTCCCAGATTAGCAATCAGCCCCAGCATTTT
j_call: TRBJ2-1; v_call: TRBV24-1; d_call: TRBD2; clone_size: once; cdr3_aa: CATSDGTSGRSYNEQFF; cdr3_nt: TGTGCCACCAGTGATGGGACTAGCGGGAGATCGTACAATGAGCAGTTCTTC
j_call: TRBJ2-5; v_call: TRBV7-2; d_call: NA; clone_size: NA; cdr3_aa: CASSFFVQETQYF; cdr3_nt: TGTGCCAGCAGCTTTTTCGTTCAAGAGACCCAGTACTTC
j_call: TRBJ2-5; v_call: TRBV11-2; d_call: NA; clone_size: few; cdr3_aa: CASSAGAQETQYF; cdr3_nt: TGTGCCAGCAGCGCGGGTGCCCAAGAGACCCAGTACTTC
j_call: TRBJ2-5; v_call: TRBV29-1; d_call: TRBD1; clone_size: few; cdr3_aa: CSVLRTGGGGETQYF; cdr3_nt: TGCAGCGTTCTACGGACAGGGGGCGGGGGAGAGACCCAGTACTTC
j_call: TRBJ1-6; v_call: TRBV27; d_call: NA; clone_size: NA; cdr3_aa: CASSLSPDNYNSPLHF; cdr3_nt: TGTGCCAGCAGTTTATCCCCAGATAACTATAATTCACCCCTCCACTTT
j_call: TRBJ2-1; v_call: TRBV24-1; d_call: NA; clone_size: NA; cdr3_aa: CATSDDRESSYNEQFF; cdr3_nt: TGTGCCACCAGTGACGACAGAGAGAGCTCCTACAATGAGCAGTTCTTC
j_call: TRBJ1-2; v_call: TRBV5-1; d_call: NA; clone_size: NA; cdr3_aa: CASSFNTGYGYTF; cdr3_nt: TGCGCCAGCAGCTTCAATACAGGGTATGGCTACACCTTC
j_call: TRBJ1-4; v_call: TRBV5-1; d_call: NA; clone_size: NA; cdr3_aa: CASSFSGTRGEKLFF; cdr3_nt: TGCGCCAGCAGCTTCTCCGGGACTAGAGGTGAAAAACTGTTTTTT